These 28 T cell receptor beta chains were all obtained from the same sample, sequenced in a study of blood T cell repertoires in COVID-19. Clones were read by immunoSEQ multiplex PCR, and TCRdb kept only the in-frame ones, dropping some. Here the sample spans around 250,000 clones, more than 75% being singletons. The source material was peripheral blood. Every receptor here comes from a woman aged 70-85 years with active or convalescent COVID-19.

The chain has TRBV7-3 and TRBJ2-2; D is undetermined. Deletions cut 4 bases from V and 4 bases from J, with 10 bases between. The CDR3 is 14 amino acids. CDR1 is SGHTA, CDR2 FQGTGA, per germline. CDR3 protein: CASSSRRGTGELFF. The DNA of the CDR3 is TGTGCCAGCAGCTCGCGCAGAGGCACCGGGGAGCTGTTTTTT.

J is TRBJ1-2 and V is TRBV12-3 or TRBV12-4; D unresolved. CDR3 length equals 11 residues. The V end was cut by 8 bases, the J end by 9 bases, with 13 bases between. CDR3 sequence: CASGEGVRYTF. In nucleotides, the CDR3 is TGTGCCAGCGGAGAGGGAGTTCGCTACACCTTC.

This chain links TRBV7-9 with TRBJ2-7; possible D gene TRBD2, 5 bases. Germline V gives CDR1 SEHNR, CDR2 FQNEAQ (reference sequence). V lost 5 bases and J lost 3, with 26 bases in between. The CDR3 runs 18 residues. The CDR3 reads CASSPNPGTGIRLYEQYF. CDR3 bases: TGTGCCAGCAGCCCGAATCCAGGTACCGGGATTCGTCTCTACGAGCAGTACTTC.

The chain carries TRBV7-2 and TRBJ1-2, with unresolved D. CDR3 length: 13 residues. Germline values: CDR1 SGHTA, CDR2 FQGNSA. Between the trimmed V and J ends, which lost 6 bases and 2 bases, there was a span of 10 bases. CDR3 in DNA: TGTGCCAGCAGAGAGGTAGCAAACTATGGCTACACCTTC. Protein sequence: CASREVANYGYTF. The complete variable domain, with remaining parts taken from reference TRBV7-2 and TRBJ1-2, reads GAGVSQSPSNKVTEKGKDVELRCDPISGHTALYWYRQSLGQGLEFLIYFQGNSAPDKSGLPSDRFSAERTGGSVSTLTIQRTQQEDSAVYLCASREVANYGYTFGSGTRLTVV.

This chain joins TRBV5-1 and TRBJ1-4, with 9 bases lining up with TRBD1. The CDR3 spans 14 residues. The germline V gene encodes CDR1 SGHRS and CDR2 YFSETQ. V shed 4 bases, J shed 11 bases, and the junction held 9 bases outside the gene matches. For the CDR3, the DNA is TGCGCCAGCAGCCCACAGGGGGCGGTGGAGAAACTGTTTTTT. Encoded protein: CASSPQGAVEKLFF.

V usage is TRBV18 and J usage is TRBJ2-7, with D perhaps TRBD1 (6 bases). CDR1 KGHSH and CDR2 LQKENI come from the germline V gene. V was clipped by 5 bases and J by 3 bases, with 14 bases between them. The CDR3 contains 14 residues. CDR3 nucleotides: TGTGCCAGCTCATCGGGCCAGGGGAGCTACGAGCAGTACTTC. Translating it yields CASSSGQGSYEQYF.

This clone was detected only a few times. This chain links TRBV7-2 with TRBJ2-7, with 9 bases fitting TRBD1. V gave up 5 bases and J gave up 5 bases; unmatched junction bases: 7. The CDR3 has 14 amino acids. The germline CDR1 and CDR2 sequences are SGHTA and FQGNSA. CDR3 coding DNA: TGTGCCAGCAGCACCCGGGACAGGGCCCACGAGCAGTACTTC. Encoded protein: CASSTRDRAHEQYF.

This chain links TRBV15 with TRBJ1-1, with D maybe TRBD1 (5 bases). The CDR3 is 14 amino acids. Germline loops: CDR1 LNHNV, CDR2 YYDKDF (reference sequence). V lost 6 bases, J lost 5 bases, and 16 bases lay in between. The CDR3 sequence is CATSRGKEVTEAFF. CDR3 nucleotide sequence: TGTGCCACCAGTAGGGGTAAAGAGGTGACTGAAGCTTTCTTT. The whole variable domain, filled in from reference TRBV15 and TRBJ1-1, reads DAMVIQNPRYQVTQFGKPVTLSCSQTLNHNVMYWYQQKSSQAPKLLFHYYDKDFNNEADTPDNFQSRRPNTSFCFLDIRSPGLGDTAMYLCATSRGKEVTEAFFGQGTRLTVV.

The CDR3 region has the DNA TGTGCCAGCAGTTCCGGGATAGAGCAGTACTTC. Amino acid sequence: CASSSGIEQYF. The chain has TRBV6-2 or TRBV6-3 and TRBJ2-7, with D perhaps TRBD2 (5 bases). This CDR3 region has 11 residues. The germline V gene encodes CDR1 MNHEY and CDR2 SVGEGT. Trimming cost V 4 bases and J 7 bases, with 8 bases left between them.

The chain links TRBV29-1 to TRBJ1-2; a possible D gene is TRBD1 (6 bases). The CDR3 extends over 14 amino acids. Germline V gene sequence: CDR1 SQVTM, CDR2 ANQGSEA. The V end was cut by 5 bases, the J end by 6 bases, with 19 bases between. The DNA of the CDR3 is TGCAGCGTTTGGAACTCGGGGGGCGCCGATGGCTACACCTTC. It translates to CSVWNSGGADGYTF.

The chain carries TRBV3-1 (or the pseudogene TRBV3-2) and TRBJ2-3; D is uncertain. There are 15 residues in the CDR3. Germline CDR1 LGHDT, CDR2 YNNKEL (reference sequence). The V end lost 0 bases, the J end lost 5 bases, and 12 bases lay between the germline ends. Here the CDR3 DNA reads TGTGCCAGCAGCCAAGAGACATCTTTGCAAGATACGCAGTATTTT. This translates into CASSQETSLQDTQYF.

The V and J genes are TRBV6-2 or TRBV6-3 and TRBJ1-2, with D unresolved. This CDR3 region has 15 residues. Germline values: CDR1 MNHEY, CDR2 SVGEGT. Trimming took off 0 bases at V and 2 bases at J, with 10 bases between the two ends. CDR3 nucleotide sequence: TGTGCCAGCAGTTACTCCCCGACACGAAACTATGGCTACACCTTC. Amino acid sequence: CASSYSPTRNYGYTF.

The chain recombines TRBV2 with TRBJ1-1; 8 positions agree with TRBD1. V lost 6 bases to trimming and J lost 4 bases; unmatched junction nucleotides: 7. This CDR3 region has 14 residues. Germline lookup yields CDR1 SNHLY and CDR2 FYNNEI. The CDR3 region has the DNA TGTGCCAGCAGGAAGACGGACAGGGCCACTGAAGCTTTCTTT. Translating it yields CASRKTDRATEAFF.

The rearrangement uses TRBV20-1 and TRBJ1-5, with D unclear. The CDR3 loop spans 17 amino acids. Germline values: CDR1 DFQATT, CDR2 SNEGSKA (reference sequence). V was pared by 3 bases and J by 2 bases, with 20 bases between. CDR3 nucleotide sequence: TGCAGTGCTAGTCCCACCCGTGGAGGGTACGGCAATCAGCCCCAGCATTTT. Translating it yields CSASPTRGGYGNQPQHF.

The V and J genes are TRBV11-2 and TRBJ1-5, with TRBD1 as a possible D gene (5 bases). The CDR3 length is 16 residues. V was shortened by 5 bases and J by 4 bases, with 18 bases between the two germline ends. Germline V gives CDR1 SGHAT, CDR2 FQNNGV. CDR3 in DNA: TGTGCCAGCAGCCCCGGGGGTGGGATTAGGAATCAGCCCCAGCATTTT. As protein: CASSPGGGIRNQPQHF.

This clone has a single count. This chain links TRBV19 with TRBJ1-5; 7 positions match TRBD1. This CDR3 is built from 15 residues. J was trimmed by 11 bases and V by 5 bases; bases with no gene match: 15. Per germline, CDR1 LNHDA and CDR2 SQIVND (reference sequence). CDR3 in amino acids: CASSPGTARPQAQHF. The DNA of the CDR3 is TGTGCCAGTAGTCCTGGGACAGCTAGGCCCCAAGCCCAGCATTTT.

This rearrangement joins TRBV21-1 to TRBJ2-5; TRBD2, the D gene given by the table, was not confirmed from the DNA. TRBV21-1 is annotated as a pseudogene. The CDR3 covers 20 residues. The CDR3 is CASSKGEQGPKAGGQETQYF. The CDR3 DNA sequence: TGTGCCAGCAGCAAAGGCGAGCAGGGACCTAAAGCGGGCGGCCAAGAGACCCAGTACTTC.

The chain links TRBV18 to TRBJ1-4, with D uncertain. Trimming pared 3 bases from V and 4 bases from J, leaving 18 bases between. The CDR3 is 17 amino acids. Germline CDR1 reads KGHSH; CDR2 reads LQKENI. CDR3 sequence: CASSPTTFQAGNEKLFF. CDR3 nucleotide sequence: TGTGCCAGCTCACCTACCACGTTCCAGGCCGGTAATGAAAAACTGTTTTTT.

The chain employs TRBV20-1 and TRBJ1-4, with D possibly TRBD1 on 6 matching bases. This CDR3 contains 16 residues. Trimming removed 3 bases at V and 3 bases at J, with 17 bases between. Germline-derived CDR1 and CDR2 are DFQATT and SNEGSKA (reference sequence). The CDR3 sequence is CSASLSVGGPNEKLFF. Here the CDR3 DNA reads TGCAGTGCTAGTTTAAGCGTGGGGGGGCCTAATGAAAAACTGTTTTTT.

The chain is built from TRBV6-5 and TRBJ1-1, with D unclear. CDR1 MNHEY and CDR2 SVGAGI come from the germline V gene. CDR3 length equals 13 residues. Trimming shortened V by 7 bases and J by 4 bases, and 13 bases separated the two germline ends. The CDR3 sequence is CASTGVGSTEAFF. DNA of the CDR3: TGTGCCAGCACTGGCGTAGGGAGCACTGAAGCTTTCTTT.

The V call is TRBV19, the J call TRBJ1-6, with TRBD1 matching 9 bases. The germline V gene has CDR1 LNHDA and CDR2 SQIVND (reference sequence). The trim removed 1 base at V and 11 bases at J, leaving 6 bases unmatched. The CDR3 is made up of 15 amino acids. The CDR3 nucleotides read TGTGCCAGTAGTATAGGAGGGACAGGGTCGGCACCCCTCCACTTT. Its protein is CASSIGGTGSAPLHF.

The chain links TRBV12-3 or TRBV12-4 to TRBJ2-7; 7 bases are shared with TRBD1. The CDR3 has 13 residues. V trimming: 6 bases; J trimming: 3 bases; junction bases outside the gene matches: 5. CDR3 amino acids: CASRTGFFYEQYF. The CDR3 nucleotides are TGTGCCAGCAGGACAGGGTTTTTCTACGAGCAGTACTTC.

The chain employs TRBV2 and TRBJ2-3, with 8 bases lining up with TRBD2. Trimming took 3 bases from V and 6 from J; bases not matched to a gene: 5. Germline CDR1 SNHLY, CDR2 FYNNEI. The CDR3 consists of 14 residues. CDR3 sequence: CASSDQRGIDTQYF. The CDR3 nucleotides are TGTGCCAGCAGTGATCAGCGGGGGATCGATACGCAGTATTTT.

This chain uses TRBV7-9 with TRBJ2-7; D is ambiguous. V was pared by 5 bases and J by 3 bases, with 14 bases between. The CDR3 has 14 amino acids. CDR1 is SEHNR, CDR2 FQNEAQ, per germline (reference sequence). This CDR3 is CASSGSGLNYEQYF. The CDR3, as DNA: TGTGCCAGCAGCGGATCGGGTCTCAACTACGAGCAGTACTTC.

CDR3 DNA sequence: TGTGCCAGCAGCTTATCGAGGGCGGAAGGCTACACCTTC. This gives the protein CASSLSRAEGYTF. This chain uses TRBV11-2 with TRBJ1-2; the D is unclear. With 2 bases removed from V and 8 bases from J, the gap between germline ends came to 12 bases. Germline-derived CDR1 and CDR2 are SGHAT and FQNNGV. CDR3 length: 13 residues.

The genes are TRBV5-1 and TRBJ2-7, with D perhaps matching TRBD2 (6 bases). The germline V gene encodes CDR1 SGHRS and CDR2 YFSETQ. There are 14 residues in the CDR3. V gave up 4 bases and J gave up 3 bases, with 14 bases separating them. CDR3 region: CASSPGVNSYEQYF. CDR3 coding DNA: TGCGCCAGCAGCCCGGGAGTGAATAGCTACGAGCAGTACTTC.

The chain uses TRBV5-1 and TRBJ1-2; tentatively, D is TRBD1 (6 bases). Germline loops: CDR1 SGHRS, CDR2 YFSETQ. There are 15 residues in the CDR3. The V gene lost 2 bases and the J gene lost 5 bases, with 16 bases spanning the gap. The CDR3 reads CASSLKQTGPYGYTF. DNA for the CDR3: TGCGCCAGCAGCTTAAAGCAGACAGGTCCTTATGGCTACACCTTC.

The CDR3 DNA reads TGTGCCAGCAGCCAAGTGGGCGGGACCAGCTCCTATAATTCACCCCTCCACTTT. Translated: CASSQVGGTSSYNSPLHF. The V gene is TRBV3-1 (or the pseudogene TRBV3-2), the J gene TRBJ1-6, with a possible D match to TRBD1 (5 bases). The CDR3 is 18 residues long. V lost 1 base to trimming and J lost 0 bases, with 13 bases between them. Germline loops: CDR1 LGHDT, CDR2 YNNKEL (reference sequence).